These 30 T cell receptor beta chains were all obtained from the same sample, sequenced in a study of cytomegalovirus exposure and HLA in healthy donors. With 60 Vbeta and 13 Jbeta primers, the PCR was carried out. Clones were sequenced by immunoSEQ multiplex PCR, and TCRdb holds only the in-frame ones, with some missing. The sample has 100,000 to 150,000 clones, approximately 80% seen once; the top ten hold about 2.9%. What was sequenced was PBMCs. The source of these receptors is a boy younger than 10 in good health and CMV-seronegative.

This clone occurred a few times. The chain links TRBV5-6 to TRBJ2-2; D is unresolved. This CDR3 region has 14 residues. Trimming pared 2 bases from V and 4 bases from J, leaving 9 bases between. Per germline, CDR1 SGHDT and CDR2 YYEEEE. The CDR3 nucleotides are TGTGCCAGCAGCTTTCTGTGGAGCACCGGGGAGCTGTTTTTT. Amino acids: CASSFLWSTGELFF.

The chain uses TRBV7-2 and TRBJ2-7; 7 bases are a match to TRBD1. This CDR3 contains 13 residues. V gave up 6 bases and J gave up 5 bases; unmatched junction bases: 7. Germline loops: CDR1 SGHTA, CDR2 FQGNSA. The CDR3 DNA reads TGTGCCAGCAGTTTCTCGGGACAGCACGAGCAGTACTTC. Protein: CASSFSGQHEQYF.

CDR3 DNA: TGTGCCAGCAGTGAGGGGGCGCGGTTGGCTTTCTTT. Translated: CASSEGARLAFF. The chain combines TRBV2 with TRBJ1-1; perhaps TRBD1 as D (6 bases). The CDR3 contains 12 residues. The V end lost 3 bases, the J end lost 11 bases, and 13 bases lay between the germline ends. The germline CDR1 and CDR2 sequences are SNHLY and FYNNEI.

This clone was counted between two and nine times. V and J are TRBV30 and TRBJ1-2; D ambiguous. V shed 3 bases and J shed 9 bases, with 11 bases lying between them. CDR1 and CDR2 (germline): GTSNPN, SVGIG (reference sequence). This CDR3 is 11 amino acids long. CDR3 protein: CAWSPAGSYTF. CDR3 in DNA: TGTGCCTGGAGCCCCGCGGGGAGCTACACCTTC.

This rearrangement joins TRBV7-8 to TRBJ2-2, with D possibly being TRBD1 (5 bases). This CDR3 region has 16 residues. Germline V gene lookup returns CDR1 SGHVS and CDR2 FQNEAQ. V was trimmed by 4 bases and J by 0 bases, leaving 12 bases between them. CDR3 nucleotides: TGTGCCAGCAGCTCCCCCAGGGTTACGAACACCGGGGAGCTGTTTTTT. Translation gives CASSSPRVTNTGELFF.

The rearrangement joins TRBV2 to TRBJ1-3; 11 nucleotides match TRBD1. The germline V gene encodes CDR1 SNHLY and CDR2 FYNNEI. The CDR3 has 15 amino acids. Losses at the gene ends were 6 bases for V and 6 bases for J; bases not matched to a gene: 7. This CDR3 is CASRAGTGGINTIYF. CDR3 nucleotides: TGTGCCAGCAGGGCCGGGACAGGGGGGATAAACACCATATATTTT.

This clone was recorded only once. V is TRBV2 and J is TRBJ2-7, with a weak D call TRBD1 (5 bases). Between the trimmed V and J ends, which lost 3 bases and 3 bases, there was a span of 18 bases. The CDR3 consists of 16 residues. The germline V gene encodes CDR1 SNHLY and CDR2 FYNNEI. The CDR3 spells CASSEKVVLGLYEQYF. CDR3 sequence (DNA): TGTGCCAGCAGTGAGAAGGTCGTTTTGGGGCTCTACGAGCAGTACTTC.

The chain couples TRBV7-6 to TRBJ2-1; 11 positions agree with TRBD2. V trimming: 5 bases; J trimming: 2 bases; junction bases outside the gene matches: 8. Germline CDR1 SGHVS, CDR2 FNYEAQ. This CDR3 is 17 amino acids long. The CDR3: CASSPQTSGTAYNEQFF. The CDR3 DNA reads TGTGCCAGCAGCCCCCAGACTAGCGGGACCGCCTACAATGAGCAGTTCTTC.

V gene TRBV11-1 combines with J gene TRBJ2-5; TRBD1 is a possible D gene (6 bases). TRBJ2-7 matches the DNA end more closely, so the J call is doubtful. Germline V gene sequence: CDR1 SGHAT, CDR2 FQDESV (reference sequence). The CDR3 length is 13 residues. In DNA, the CDR3 is TGTGCCAGCAGCCTAGGACAGACTTACGAGCAGTACTTC. Encoded protein: CASSLGQTYEQYF.

The chain combines TRBV7-8 with TRBJ2-2, with 8 positions matching TRBD1. The CDR3 contains 15 residues. Germline loops: CDR1 SGHVS, CDR2 FQNEAQ. The V gene end was trimmed by 3 bases and the J gene end by 2 bases; junction bases not matched to a gene: 2. The CDR3 DNA is TGTGCCAGCAGCTTCAGGGGGCAAAACACCGGGGAGCTGTTTTTT. It is translated as CASSFRGQNTGELFF.

The chain carries TRBV5-4 and TRBJ2-2, with D unclear. From germline, CDR1 is SGHNT and CDR2 YYREEE (reference sequence). The CDR3 runs to 15 residues. V was trimmed by 4 bases and J by 0 bases, leaving 10 bases between them. The CDR3: CASSPPVTNTGELFF. CDR3 in DNA: TGTGCCAGCAGCCCCCCTGTAACGAACACCGGGGAGCTGTTTTTT.

The chain combines TRBV10-3 with TRBJ1-2; 8 positions agree with TRBD1. Germline V gene lookup returns CDR1 ENHRY and CDR2 SYGVKD. The V gene end was trimmed by 2 bases and the J gene end by 4 bases; junction bases not matched to a gene: 9. CDR3 length: 16 amino acids. The CDR3 is CAISEADRGWSYGYTF. CDR3 DNA sequence: TGTGCCATCAGTGAGGCCGACAGGGGCTGGAGCTATGGCTACACCTTC.

The chain combines TRBV12-5 with TRBJ1-2; 7 bases line up with TRBD1. CDR1 is LGHNT and CDR2 is FRNRAP in the germline V gene. The V gene end was trimmed by 5 bases and the J gene end by 8 bases; junction bases not matched to a gene: 14. The CDR3 runs 15 residues. The CDR3 loop reads CASGIGTDASSGYTF. CDR3 coding DNA: TGTGCTAGTGGTATCGGGACAGATGCCTCTTCAGGCTACACCTTC.

The chain has TRBV5-6 and TRBJ1-4, with D perhaps TRBD1 (6 bases). V was clipped by 5 bases and J by 6 bases, with 17 bases between them. CDR3 length: 15 amino acids. Germline V lookup: CDR1 SGHDT, CDR2 YYEEEE. In DNA, the CDR3 is TGTGCCAGCAGGGCTTACAGGGCAGGGGATGAAAAACTGTTTTTT. The encoded protein is CASRAYRAGDEKLFF.

V is TRBV18 and J is TRBJ2-5; no reliable D call. V lost 4 bases and J 0 bases, leaving 9 bases between the germline ends. Germline values: CDR1 KGHSH, CDR2 LQKENI. This CDR3 spans 14 amino acids. The chain's CDR3 is CASSHPTNQETQYF. The CDR3 nucleotides read TGTGCCAGCTCACACCCGACAAACCAAGAGACCCAGTACTTC. Full variable domain (missing parts from reference TRBV18 and TRBJ2-5): NAGVMQNPRHLVRRRGQEARLRCSPMKGHSHVYWYRQLPEEGLKFMVYLQKENIIDESGMPKERFSAEFPKEGPSILRIQQVVRGDSAAYFCASSHPTNQETQYFGPGTRLLVL.

V usage is TRBV14 and J usage is TRBJ2-5; D gene ambiguous. The CDR3 loop spans 14 amino acids. CDR1 and CDR2 from the germline V gene are SGHDN and FVKESK. Deletions cut 0 bases from V and 2 bases from J, with 7 bases between. CDR3: CASSQDHLQETQYF. CDR3 nucleotide sequence: TGTGCCAGCAGCCAAGATCACTTACAAGAGACCCAGTACTTC.

This clone showed up just a few times. The J gene is TRBJ2-1, the V gene TRBV5-5; tentative D call: TRBD2 (6 bases). Trimming took 4 bases from V and 6 from J, leaving 20 bases between them. CDR1 SGHKS and CDR2 YYEKEE come from the germline V gene (reference sequence). The length of the CDR3 is 16 residues. The CDR3: CASSPEGTSKPNEQFF. The CDR3 DNA sequence: TGTGCCAGCAGCCCCGAAGGGACTTCCAAACCCAATGAGCAGTTCTTC.

The chain carries TRBV1 and TRBJ2-4; the DNA was not compared with TRBD2, the D call given in the table. TRBV1 corresponds to a pseudogene. CDR3 length: 17 amino acids. CDR3 nucleotide sequence: TGCACCAGCAGCCAAGAAGGGGGACTAGCGGGGAGAAACATTCAGTACTTC. Encoded protein: CTSSQEGGLAGRNIQYF.

This clone has more than one count but fewer than ten. The chain couples TRBV4-1 to TRBJ1-1; 8 bases are shared with TRBD1. V was clipped by 0 bases and J by 0 bases; unmatched bases: 6. The length of the CDR3 is 17 residues. Germline V CDR1 and CDR2: MGHRA, YSYEKL. CDR3 residues: CASSQDRDRSMNTEAFF. DNA for the CDR3: TGCGCCAGCAGCCAAGATCGGGACAGGAGCATGAACACTGAAGCTTTCTTT.

The J gene is TRBJ2-1, the V gene TRBV5-1; D may be TRBD2 (6 bases). The CDR3 sequence is 15 residues long. Germline V gives CDR1 SGHRS, CDR2 YFSETQ. V was trimmed by 3 bases and J by 4 bases, leaving 14 bases between them. CDR3 coding DNA: TGCGCCAGCAGCTCGGAGGGAAAGTCTTACAATGAGCAGTTCTTC. Protein sequence: CASSSEGKSYNEQFF.

The V call is TRBV18, the J call TRBJ1-1; tentatively, D is TRBD1 (5 bases). CDR1 and CDR2 from the germline V gene are KGHSH and LQKENI. There are 14 residues in the CDR3. Trimming left V 2 bases short and J 1 base short, with 8 bases between. CDR3 in DNA: TGTGCCAGCTCACCAGGGGGGGAGAACACTGAAGCTTTCTTT. Its protein product is CASSPGGENTEAFF.

The CDR3 DNA follows: TGCGCCAGCAGCCGTGCACAGGGTTTAGGGGAAAAACTGTTTTTT. It yields the protein CASSRAQGLGEKLFF. J is TRBJ1-4 and V is TRBV23-1, with a possible D match to TRBD1 (6 bases). TRBV23-1 falls under the ORF class, with uncertain function. The CDR3 totals 15 residues. Trimming stripped 6 bases from V and 8 bases from J, with 19 bases between.

This clone came up once. The chain has TRBV10-3 and TRBJ2-7, with a possible D match to TRBD2 (6 bases). Looked up from germline, CDR1 is ENHRY and CDR2 is SYGVKD. V was clipped by 8 bases and J by 5 bases, with 22 bases between them. CDR3 size: 15 residues. The CDR3 is CAISTGVQLLNEQYF. In DNA form, the CDR3 reads TGTGCCATCTCCACGGGGGTACAGCTATTAAACGAGCAGTACTTC.

There are a few counts of this clone. The same CDR3 is also encoded by other DNA sequences in this sample. This chain joins TRBV7-6 and TRBJ1-1; D is ambiguous. The V end was cut by 1 base, the J end by 0 bases, with 6 bases between. Germline values: CDR1 SGHVS, CDR2 FNYEAQ. The CDR3 runs 14 residues. The CDR3 nucleotides are TGTGCCAGCAGCTTAGACAGACTGAACACTGAAGCTTTCTTT. It yields the protein CASSLDRLNTEAFF.

The gene calls are TRBV18 and TRBJ1-6; the D is unclear. The ends were cut back, 4 bases at V and 7 bases at J, with 5 bases in the middle. This CDR3 is built from 12 residues. The germline V gene encodes CDR1 KGHSH and CDR2 LQKENI. The CDR3 sequence is CASSLENSPLHF. CDR3 sequence (DNA): TGTGCCAGCTCACTAGAGAATTCACCCCTCCACTTT. Together with reference TRBV18 and TRBJ1-6, the CDR3 gives the full variable domain: NAGVMQNPRHLVRRRGQEARLRCSPMKGHSHVYWYRQLPEEGLKFMVYLQKENIIDESGMPKERFSAEFPKEGPSILRIQQVVRGDSAAYFCASSLENSPLHFGNGTRLTVT.

The V and J genes are TRBV6-4 and TRBJ1-6; D is perhaps TRBD1 (5 bases). CDR3 length: 13 residues. Trimming cost V 6 bases and J 14 bases, with 17 bases left between them. In germline, CDR1 is MRHNA, CDR2 SNTAGT. The chain's CDR3 is CASSPDSLAALHF. CDR3 bases: TGTGCCAGCAGCCCCGACAGCCTGGCGGCCCTCCACTTT.

The V gene is TRBV9, the J gene TRBJ1-2; D unclear. V was cut by 3 bases and J by 4 bases, with 10 bases left in between. The CDR3 runs to 13 residues. In germline, CDR1 is SGDLS, CDR2 YYNGEE. The CDR3 DNA reads as TGTGCCAGCAGCGGGCCCGAATCCTATGGCTACACCTTC. Translated, it gives CASSGPESYGYTF.

This clone was seen once. The V and J genes are TRBV15 and TRBJ1-2; D may be TRBD1 (5 bases). This CDR3 has 16 amino acids. From germline, CDR1 is LNHNV and CDR2 YYDKDF (reference sequence). V dropped 4 bases and J dropped 6 bases, with 21 bases sitting between them. The CDR3 coding sequence is TGTGCCACCAGCAAGCCACCGTGGGGAGGGGAGAATGGCTACACCTTC. Its translation is CATSKPPWGGENGYTF.

V is TRBV18 and J is TRBJ1-2, with a tentative D call TRBD1 (6 bases). The germline CDR1 and CDR2 sequences are KGHSH and LQKENI. CDR3 length equals 17 residues. V shed 3 bases and J shed 8 bases, with 25 bases lying between them. CDR3 DNA sequence: TGTGCCAGCTCACCCGAATCAGGGGTTGGAGGTAGAAAAGGCTACACCTTC. Protein: CASSPESGVGGRKGYTF. The full variable domain, rest sourced from reference TRBV18 and TRBJ1-2, is NAGVMQNPRHLVRRRGQEARLRCSPMKGHSHVYWYRQLPEEGLKFMVYLQKENIIDESGMPKERFSAEFPKEGPSILRIQQVVRGDSAAYFCASSPESGVGGRKGYTFGSGTRLTVV.

This chain joins TRBV4-2 and TRBJ2-5; TRBD2 agrees at 9 bases. The J call is doubtful: the DNA matches TRBJ2-7 better. Germline assignment: CDR1 LGHNA and CDR2 YNFKEQ. CDR3 size: 16 residues. CDR3 DNA: TGTGCCAGCAGCCAAGAACTCACTAGCGGGTGGTACGAGCAGTACTTC. Amino acids: CASSQELTSGWYEQYF.